The source of this TCR beta chain is a study of blood T cell repertoires in COVID-19 (TCRdb year 2020). Regarding the complete study: Samples from collaborators originated in the United States, Italy and Spain and spanned both the acute and convalescent phases of COVID-19. The prospective study material was composed of cDNA or gDNA derived from T cells, B-cell-depleted T cells, or PBMCs. Subjects who had been exposed to COVID-19, were actively infected with it, or had recovered from it provided the deeply sampled blood TCRbeta repertoires that made up the dataset. The repertoires were released in a freely available public database intended as a resource for research on the immune response to SARS-CoV-2. Samples were obtained from the ongoing ImmuneRACE study (first 160 participants) and from 1,000 to 1,500 subjects provided by 6 global collaborators. The sample metadata nearly always contained a de-identified subject ID, COVID-19 status, age in years and sex. HLA class I and class II types, where available, came from metadata supplied by the sample provider rather than from assay-based typing. Study-wide conclusions, independent of this receptor: The amount of clinical and demographic metadata varied by source and participant and was provided uncurated.

CDR3 length: 14 amino acids, cysteine to phenylalanine. CDR3 DNA is the only sequence kept; it has 42 bases, read in frame from the first base. The germline V gene specifies SGHRS as CDR1 and YFSETQ as CDR2. The V end loses 5 bases and the J end loses 7 bases, and a stretch of 16 bases separates them. Collaborating institutions collected whole blood in K2EDTA tubes following their own protocols. Collaborator samples were shipped for TCRbeta analysis as frozen whole blood, isolated PBMCs, or DNA extracted from either sample type. Concerning this clone itself: There is no known antigen for this receptor. There are no base qualities to consult, and no much larger clone falls within one base.

TCRbeta CDR3 regions were amplified from genomic DNA by means of the immunoSEQ Assay, a bias-controlled multiplex PCR. Per the authors' processing: Within the assay, amplification of reference gene primers was used to estimate how many nucleated cells each sample contained. Sequence reads were collapsed and filtered to measure the absolute abundance of every unique TCRbeta CDR3 rearrangement. For each sample, productive Simpson clonality was calculated as the square root of Simpson's diversity index across productive rearrangements. In TCRdb, the immuneACCESS table is reduced to in-frame sequences with V and J assigned. These tables do not hold every clone; where another copy was compared, an unresolved V gene accounts for under half, and the others remain unexplained. V, J and clone size reflect that table, while D and trimming were determined from the DNA. The sample table records 80,000 to 95,000 clones; 86% of these occur just once. About a fifth of the sample is in the top ten clones.

The sequencing input was peripheral blood. This TCR came from a woman older than 75 in a cohort sampled during active or convalescent COVID-19. The chain is encoded by TRBV5-1 joined to TRBJ2-1; a tentative D match to TRBD2 spans 6 bases. The nucleotide sequence is given as TGCGCCAGCAGGGGGGACTTCGCCCTAAATGAGCAGTTCTTC. It translates as CASRGDFALNEQFF. With the rest looked up from the reference TRBV5-1 and TRBJ2-1 genes rather than sequenced, the full variable domain is KAGVTQTPRYLIKTRGQQVTLSCSPISGHRSVSWYQQTPGQGLQFLFEYFSETQRNKGNFPGRFSGRQFSNSRSEMNVSTLELGDSALYLCASRGDFALNEQFFGPGTRLTVL.